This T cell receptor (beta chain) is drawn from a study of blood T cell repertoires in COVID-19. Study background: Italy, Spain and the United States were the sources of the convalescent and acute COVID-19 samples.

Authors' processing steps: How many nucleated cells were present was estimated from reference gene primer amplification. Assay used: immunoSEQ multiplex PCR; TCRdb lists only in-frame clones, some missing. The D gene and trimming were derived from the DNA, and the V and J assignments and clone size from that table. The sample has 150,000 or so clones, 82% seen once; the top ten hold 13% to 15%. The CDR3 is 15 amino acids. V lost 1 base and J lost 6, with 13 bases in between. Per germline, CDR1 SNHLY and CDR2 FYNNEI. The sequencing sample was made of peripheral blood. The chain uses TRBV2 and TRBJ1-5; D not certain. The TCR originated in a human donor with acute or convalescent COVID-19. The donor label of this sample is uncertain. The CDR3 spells CASSEDERRSQPQHF. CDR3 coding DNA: TGTGCCAGCAGTGAAGACGAACGGAGGTCTCAGCCCCAGCATTTT.